This T cell receptor (beta chain) stems from a study of regulatory dendritic cells for organ transplantation. Study-wide context: Day 6 dendritic cell cultures were stimulated with LPS. Study-level results: Memory CD8+ T cells were the most oligoclonal; naive cells were highly diverse.

To note about this clone: Its target is unknown.

Sequencing was performed with immunoSEQ multiplex PCR; in TCRdb, only in-frame clones are kept and a portion is missing. Counted here are roughly 20,000 clones, approximately 85% occurring once; the ten biggest clones make up about 0.7%. CDR3 size: 15 residues. V gave up 2 bases and J gave up 1 base, with 11 bases separating them. Looked up from germline, CDR1 is SGHVS and CDR2 is FQNEAQ. Sorted subsets were CFSE-labeled and cultured 4 to 6 days with allogeneic dendritic cells. Memory T cells were CD45RO+, naive were CD45RA+, sorted by FACS. V usage is TRBV7-8 and J usage is TRBJ1-1; weak D call: TRBD1 (5 bases). The clonotype was recovered from a human donor in good health. Sequencing was performed on naive CD4+ T cells from blood cultured with regulatory dendritic cells. Subset here: CD45RA+ naive T cells. The CDR3 is CASSLRAGTNTEAFF. For the CDR3, the DNA is TGTGCCAGCAGCTTAAGGGCAGGGACGAACACTGAAGCTTTCTTT.